This T cell receptor beta chain was sequenced for a study of shared T cell receptors in the human thymus. Produced via immunoSEQ multiplex PCR; TCRdb's table is partial and in-frame only. The table lists roughly 660,000 clones, around 87% of them singletons. The ends lost 1 base at V and 1 base at J; junction bases unmatched: 1. This CDR3 comprises 15 residues. From germline, CDR1 is SGHNT and CDR2 YYREEE (reference sequence). These same records also appear under a second study, on human thymus T cells. That study reports: The thymus tissue came from resections taken during corrective heart surgery. Gene usage (both V and J) appeared biased in thymic and blood repertoires. Related studies found that unrelated individuals share highly overlapping thymic repertoires.

The sequenced sample consisted of thymocytes. This chain links TRBV5-4 with TRBJ2-1, with TRBD1 identical over 8 bases. The clonotype comes from a boy younger than two with a congenital heart defect. CDR3 residues: CASSLTGGSYNEQFF. The CDR3, as DNA: TGTGCCAGCAGCTTGACAGGGGGTTCCTACAATGAGCAGTTCTTC.